The next 13 T cell receptor beta chains were all read from a single sample in a study of blood T cell repertoires in COVID-19. Produced via immunoSEQ multiplex PCR; TCRdb's table is partial and in-frame only. The sample consists of some 240,000 clones, around 80% of them appearing once. Sequenced input: PBMCs or T cells enriched from blood (not recorded which). The receptors were gathered from a man in his thirties or forties with acute COVID-19.

V gene TRBV18 combines with J gene TRBJ1-5; unclear D gene. Germline assignment: CDR1 KGHSH and CDR2 LQKENI. The CDR3 is made up of 16 amino acids. V was trimmed by 3 bases and J by 4 bases, leaving 16 bases between them. The CDR3 spells CASSPNINSGNQPQHF. The CDR3 DNA reads TGTGCCAGCTCACCTAATATCAACTCGGGGAATCAGCCCCAGCATTTT.

V and J are TRBV21-1 and TRBJ1-1; the table's D gene call, TRBD1, was not cross checked with the DNA. TRBV21-1 is noted as a pseudogene. The CDR3 spans 16 residues. This chain's CDR3 is CASSSRGQGTNTEAFF. The CDR3, as DNA: TGTGCCAGCAGTTCCCGGGGACAGGGGACGAACACTGAAGCTTTCTTT.

The chain combines TRBV4-1 with TRBJ1-1; tentatively, D is TRBD1 (5 bases). Germline V gene data show CDR1 as MGHRA and CDR2 as YSYEKL. With 1 base removed from V and 5 bases from J, the gap between germline ends came to 17 bases. This CDR3 is built from 16 residues. The CDR3 DNA is TGCGCCAGCAGCCAAGCCCGGGGCGAACGGGGGACTGAAGCTTTCTTT. This gives the protein CASSQARGERGTEAFF.

The chain couples TRBV5-4 to TRBJ1-2; weak D call: TRBD1 (5 bases). V was shortened by 6 bases and J by 3 bases, with 15 bases between the two germline ends. The CDR3 is 14 residues long. Germline CDR1 is SGHNT and CDR2 is YYREEE (reference sequence). This CDR3 is CASTIDRLDYGYTF. Written as DNA, the CDR3 is TGTGCCAGCACCATTGACAGACTTGACTATGGCTACACCTTC.

This chain connects TRBV2 to TRBJ1-1; the match to TRBD1 covers 7 bases. The CDR3 is 14 residues long. Losses at the gene ends were 3 bases for V and 3 bases for J; bases not matched to a gene: 4. The germline gives CDR1 SNHLY, CDR2 FYNNEI. The chain's CDR3 is CASSDKTGDTEAFF. In DNA, the CDR3 is TGTGCCAGCAGTGATAAAACAGGGGACACTGAAGCTTTCTTT.

V and J are TRBV18 and TRBJ2-7, with TRBD1 identical over 8 bases. The CDR3 sequence is 16 residues long. Trimming took 4 bases from V and 2 from J; bases not matched to a gene: 10. Germline V gene sequence: CDR1 KGHSH, CDR2 LQKENI. CDR3 in amino acids: CASSLEGQVGTYEQYV. The CDR3 bases are TGTGCCAGCTCACTTGAGGGACAGGTTGGAACCTACGAGCAGTACGTC.

The genes are TRBV19 and TRBJ1-2, with TRBD1 as a possible D gene (5 bases). The germline CDR1 and CDR2 sequences are LNHDA and SQIVND (reference sequence). This CDR3 comprises 14 residues. Trimming pared 1 base from V and 4 bases from J, leaving 10 bases between. The CDR3, as DNA: TGTGCCAGTAGTATAGTCGACAGTACCTATGGCTACACCTTC. Translated: CASSIVDSTYGYTF.

The V call is TRBV4-3, the J call TRBJ2-3, with a weak D call TRBD1 (6 bases). Looked up from germline, CDR1 is LGHNA and CDR2 is YSLEER. This CDR3 contains 13 residues. V gave up 0 bases and J gave up 8 bases, with 9 bases separating them. The CDR3 spells CASSQERGGTQYF. The CDR3 nucleotides are TGCGCCAGCAGCCAAGAGCGAGGGGGTACGCAGTATTTT.

The CDR3 spells CATSDLDTPYEQYV. The CDR3 bases are TGTGCCACCAGTGATTTGGACACACCCTACGAGCAGTACGTC. This chain links TRBV24-1 with TRBJ2-7; no clear D gene. The CDR3 has 14 residues. V lost 0 bases and J 2 bases, leaving 7 bases between the germline ends. In germline, CDR1 is KGHDR, CDR2 SFDVKD.

The count of this clone is one. The CDR3 reads CASSSDIYTEAFF. The DNA of the CDR3 is TGTGCCAGCAGCTCAGACATTTACACTGAAGCTTTCTTT. The chain employs TRBV7-6 and TRBJ1-1; the D is unclear. Germline values: CDR1 SGHVS, CDR2 FNYEAQ. CDR3 size: 13 residues. V lost 4 bases and J lost 3, with 9 bases in between.

This sequence joins TRBV11-3 and TRBJ1-1; D is perhaps TRBD1 (6 bases). The CDR3 totals 14 residues. Trimming took off 4 bases at V and 4 bases at J, with 13 bases between the two ends. Germline V gives CDR1 SGHNT, CDR2 YENEEA. CDR3 amino acids: CASSSQQGPTEAFF. The CDR3 DNA reads as TGTGCCAGCAGCTCACAACAGGGTCCCACTGAAGCTTTCTTT.

The rearrangement uses TRBV2 and TRBJ2-7, with TRBD2 matching 10 bases. The CDR3 contains 17 residues. Germline values: CDR1 SNHLY, CDR2 FYNNEI. V was pared by 1 base and J by 0 bases, with 6 bases of the junction left unmatched. CDR3 sequence: CASSEVLAGVGSYEQYV. The DNA for the CDR3 is TGTGCCAGCAGTGAAGTCCTAGCGGGAGTGGGCTCCTACGAGCAGTACGTC.

This clone was seen only once. V is TRBV11-3 and J is TRBJ2-1; weak D call: TRBD2 (5 bases). Trimming stripped 5 bases from V and 6 bases from J, with 17 bases between. In germline, CDR1 is SGHNT, CDR2 YENEEA. This CDR3 contains 15 residues. CDR3 residues: CASSPSGTLLNEQFF. The DNA for the CDR3 is TGTGCCAGCAGCCCGTCGGGAACTTTGCTCAATGAGCAGTTCTTC.